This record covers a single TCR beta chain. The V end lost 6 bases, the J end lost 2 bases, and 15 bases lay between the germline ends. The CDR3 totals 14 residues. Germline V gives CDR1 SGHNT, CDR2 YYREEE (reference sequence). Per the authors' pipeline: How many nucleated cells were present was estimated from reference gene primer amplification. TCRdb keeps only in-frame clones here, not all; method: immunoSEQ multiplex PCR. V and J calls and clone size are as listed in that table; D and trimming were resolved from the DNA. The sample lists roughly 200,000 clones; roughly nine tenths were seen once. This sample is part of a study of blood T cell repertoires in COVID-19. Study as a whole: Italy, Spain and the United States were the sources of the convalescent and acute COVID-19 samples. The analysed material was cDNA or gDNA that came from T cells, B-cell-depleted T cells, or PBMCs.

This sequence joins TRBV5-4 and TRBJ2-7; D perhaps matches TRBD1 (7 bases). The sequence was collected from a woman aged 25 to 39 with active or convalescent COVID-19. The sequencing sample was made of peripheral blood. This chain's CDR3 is CASNMAGQTYEQYF. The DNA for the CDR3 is TGTGCCAGCAACATGGCGGGACAGACCTACGAGCAGTACTTC.